This T cell receptor (beta chain) was observed in a study of T cell repertoires in cytomegalovirus infection. Study information: CMV infection and matching HLA type were both indicated by public TCR beta signatures. Study conclusions and caveats: The ex vivo response was dominated by HLA-C-restricted CMV-specific TCR beta clonotypes.

TCRdb re-analysed the reads in MiXCR, keeping a single row per CDR3 protein. The table lists around 120,000 distinct CDR3 sequences, 24% of them singletons, with approximately 35% in the top ten. This clonotype was seen repeatedly, ten times or more. As yet, its antigen is unknown. Trimming cost V 4 bases and J 4 bases, with 11 bases left between them. The CDR3 is 14 amino acids. The receptor comes from a human donor in good health (CMV status not recorded). Some clones in this sample may be carry-over from other donors' samples. The rearrangement uses TRBV12-3 or TRBV12-4 and TRBJ2-1; D is perhaps TRBD1 (5 bases). Sequenced input: PBMCs, sequenced either directly or after in vitro stimulation (not recorded which). CDR3: CASSWGSSYNEQFF. The CDR3 nucleotides read TGTGCCAGCAGTTGGGGCAGTAGTTACAATGAGCAGTTCTTC.